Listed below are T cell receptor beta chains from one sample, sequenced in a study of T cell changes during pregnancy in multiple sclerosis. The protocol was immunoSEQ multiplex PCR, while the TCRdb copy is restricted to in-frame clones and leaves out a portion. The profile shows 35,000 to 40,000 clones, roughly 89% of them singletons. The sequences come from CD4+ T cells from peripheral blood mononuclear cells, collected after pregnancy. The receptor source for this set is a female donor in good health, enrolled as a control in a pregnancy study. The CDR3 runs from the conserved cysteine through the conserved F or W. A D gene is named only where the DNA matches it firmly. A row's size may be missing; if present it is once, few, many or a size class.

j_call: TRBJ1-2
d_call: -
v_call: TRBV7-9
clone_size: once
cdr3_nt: TGTGCCAGCAGCCCCCGTGGGGGCGCTTCAAATGGCTACACCTTC
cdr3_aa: CASSPRGGASNGYTF

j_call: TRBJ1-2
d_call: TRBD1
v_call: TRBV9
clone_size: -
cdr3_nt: TGTGCCAGCAGCGTAGAGGGGGCTCTTGGCTACACCTTC
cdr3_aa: CASSVEGALGYTF

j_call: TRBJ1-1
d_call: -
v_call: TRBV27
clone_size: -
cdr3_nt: TGTGCCAGCAGTTTACTACTGAACACTGAAGCTTTCTTT
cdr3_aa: CASSLLLNTEAFF

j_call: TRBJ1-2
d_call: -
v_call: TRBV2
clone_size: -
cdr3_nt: TGTGCCAGCAGTGTACGTACACGGGATTCTAACTATGGCTACACCTTC
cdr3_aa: CASSVRTRDSNYGYTF

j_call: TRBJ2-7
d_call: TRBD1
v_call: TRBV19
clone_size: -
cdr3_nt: TGTGCCAGTAGTTCGGGACAGGGGGTCTACGAGCAGTACTTC
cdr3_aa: CASSSGQGVYEQYF

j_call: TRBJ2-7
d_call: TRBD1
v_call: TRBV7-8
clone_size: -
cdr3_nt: TGTGCCAGCAGCTCAAGGGACAGTTCCTACGAGCAGTACTTC
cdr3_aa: CASSSRDSSYEQYF

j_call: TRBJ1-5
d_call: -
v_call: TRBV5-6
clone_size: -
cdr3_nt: TGTGCCAGCAGCACCGGGACGGGAGATCGGCCCCAGCATTTT
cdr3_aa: CASSTGTGDRPQHF

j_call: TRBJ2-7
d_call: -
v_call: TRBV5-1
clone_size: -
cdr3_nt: TGCGCCAGCAGCTTGCTGGACAGCGTCTCCTACGAGCAGTACTTC
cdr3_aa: CASSLLDSVSYEQYF

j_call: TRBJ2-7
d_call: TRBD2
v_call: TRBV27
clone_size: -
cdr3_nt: TGTGCCAGCAGCTACACTAGCGGGGCGGTACGGGGTTACGAGCAGTACTTC
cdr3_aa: CASSYTSGAVRGYEQYF

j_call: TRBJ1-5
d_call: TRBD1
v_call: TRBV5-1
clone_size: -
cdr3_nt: TGCGCCAGCAGTCAGGGGGGCAATCAGCCCCAGCATTTT
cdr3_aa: CASSQGGNQPQHF

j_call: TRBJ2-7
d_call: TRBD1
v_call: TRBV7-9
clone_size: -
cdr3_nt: TGTGCCAGCAGCTTCGTCCTCCGGGACAGGGGGGTTCACTACGAGCAGTACTTC
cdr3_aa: CASSFVLRDRGVHYEQYF

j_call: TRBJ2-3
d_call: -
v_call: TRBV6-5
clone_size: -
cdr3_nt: TGTGCCAGCGGGGCCGGGGGAGGTACGCAGTATTTT
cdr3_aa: CASGAGGGTQYF

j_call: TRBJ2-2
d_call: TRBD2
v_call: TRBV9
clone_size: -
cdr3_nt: TGTGCCAGCAGCGTAGAACTAGCGGGGGCCTCCGCCACCGGGGAGCTGTTTTTT
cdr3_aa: CASSVELAGASATGELFF

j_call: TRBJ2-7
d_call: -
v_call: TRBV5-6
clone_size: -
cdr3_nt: TGTGCCAGCAGCTTGGCGGGCGAGCAGTACTTC
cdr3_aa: CASSLAGEQYF

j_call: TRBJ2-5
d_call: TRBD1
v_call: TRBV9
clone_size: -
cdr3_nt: TGTGCCAGCAGCGTAGGAGGGGGCCCGGAGACCCAGTACTTC
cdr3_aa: CASSVGGGPETQYF

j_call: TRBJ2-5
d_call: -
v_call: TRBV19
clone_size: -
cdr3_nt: TGTGCCAGTAGCCCCGGGAAGCGAGAGACCCAGTACTTC
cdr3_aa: CASSPGKRETQYF

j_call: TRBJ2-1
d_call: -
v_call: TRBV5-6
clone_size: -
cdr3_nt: TGTGCCAGCAGATTCACAGGGTTCAATGAGCAGTTCTTC
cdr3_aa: CASRFTGFNEQFF

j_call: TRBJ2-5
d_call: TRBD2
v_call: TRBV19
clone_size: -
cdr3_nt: TGTGCCAGTAGTCGAGCCGGGACTAGCAGGGAGACCCAGTACTTC
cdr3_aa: CASSRAGTSRETQYF

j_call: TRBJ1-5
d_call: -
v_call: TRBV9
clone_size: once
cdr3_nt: TGTGCCAGCAGCGTAGAGGGGTTTCAGCCCCAGCATTTT
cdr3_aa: CASSVEGFQPQHF

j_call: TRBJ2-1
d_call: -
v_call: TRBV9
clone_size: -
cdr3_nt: TGTGCCAGCAGCGTAATACAAGGAGGAGGTGAGCAGTTCTTC
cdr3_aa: CASSVIQGGGEQFF

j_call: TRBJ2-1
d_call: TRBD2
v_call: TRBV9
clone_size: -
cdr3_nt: TGTGCCAGCAGCTTGCTAGCGGGGGGGCCGGGGAATGAGCAGTTCTTC
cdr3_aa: CASSLLAGGPGNEQFF

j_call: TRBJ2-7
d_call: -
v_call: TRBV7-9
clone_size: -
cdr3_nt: TGTGCCAGCAGCTCCAGGGGATACGAGCAGTACTTC
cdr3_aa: CASSSRGYEQYF

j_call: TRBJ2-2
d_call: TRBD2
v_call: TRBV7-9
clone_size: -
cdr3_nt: TGTGCCAGCAGCTTCTTTCGGACTAGCGGGGGCCTTAGAGGAGGGGAGCTGTTTTTT
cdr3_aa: CASSFFRTSGGLRGGELFF

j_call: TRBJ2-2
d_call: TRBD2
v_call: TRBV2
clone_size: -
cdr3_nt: TGTGCCAGCAGTGGTGTAGCGGGGGGGCCCGGGGAGCTGTTTTTT
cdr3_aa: CASSGVAGGPGELFF

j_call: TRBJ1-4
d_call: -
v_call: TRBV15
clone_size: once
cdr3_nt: TGTGCCACCAGCAGAGATCGGGGGGGCAGGGTACCCTCAACTAATGAAAAACTGTTTTTT
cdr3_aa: CATSRDRGGRVPSTNEKLFF

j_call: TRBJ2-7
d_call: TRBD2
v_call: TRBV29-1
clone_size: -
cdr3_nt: TGCAGCGTGGGGGGGTCCAGGGACGAGCAGTACTTC
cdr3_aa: CSVGGSRDEQYF

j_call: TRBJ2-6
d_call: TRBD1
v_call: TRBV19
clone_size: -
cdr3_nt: TGTGCCAGTAGTATCGAACAGGGGGTGACGGCTGGGGCCAACGTCCTGACTTTC
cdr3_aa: CASSIEQGVTAGANVLTF

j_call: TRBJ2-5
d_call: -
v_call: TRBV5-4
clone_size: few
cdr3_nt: TGTGCCAGCAGCCGTGACCCCGCGGGACAAGAGACCCAGTACTTC
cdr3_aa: CASSRDPAGQETQYF

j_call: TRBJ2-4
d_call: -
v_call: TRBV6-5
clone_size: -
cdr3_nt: TGTGTTACGGGGAGAGAGGGAAAAAACATTCAGTACTTC
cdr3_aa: CVTGREGKNIQYF

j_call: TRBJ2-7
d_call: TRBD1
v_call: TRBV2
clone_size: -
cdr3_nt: TGTGCCAGCAGTAGGGACAGCTCCTACGAGCAGTACTTC
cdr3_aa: CASSRDSSYEQYF

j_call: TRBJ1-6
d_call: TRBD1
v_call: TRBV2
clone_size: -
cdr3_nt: TGTGCCAGCCCGTCTGGCAGGGGGAACTCACCCCTCCACTTT
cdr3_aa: CASPSGRGNSPLHF

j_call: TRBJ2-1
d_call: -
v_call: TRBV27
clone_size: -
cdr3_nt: TGTGCCAGCAGTTTGCGGGTTGGCTCCTACAATGAGCAGTTCTTC
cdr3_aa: CASSLRVGSYNEQFF

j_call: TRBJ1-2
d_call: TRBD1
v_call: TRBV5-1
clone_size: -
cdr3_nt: TGCGCCAGCAGCCACGACAGGGACTATGGCTACACCTTC
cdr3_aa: CASSHDRDYGYTF

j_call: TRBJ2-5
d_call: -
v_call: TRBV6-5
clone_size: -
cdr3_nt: TGTGCCAGCAGTTTGGGGCTTGGAGAGACCCAGTACTTC
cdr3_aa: CASSLGLGETQYF

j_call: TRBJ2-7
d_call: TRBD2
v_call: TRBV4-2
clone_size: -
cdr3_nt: TGTGCCAGCAGCCAGTTAGCGGGGGGGCCGTACGAGCAGTACTTC
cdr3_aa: CASSQLAGGPYEQYF

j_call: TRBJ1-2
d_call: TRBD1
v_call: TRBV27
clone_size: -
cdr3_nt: TGTGCCAGCAGTCCTTGGGACAGGGAAAATGGCTACACCTTC
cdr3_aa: CASSPWDRENGYTF

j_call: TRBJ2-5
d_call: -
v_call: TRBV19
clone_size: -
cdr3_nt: TGTGCCAGTAGTGTAGGACACGGCCAAGAGACCCAGTACTTC
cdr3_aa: CASSVGHGQETQYF

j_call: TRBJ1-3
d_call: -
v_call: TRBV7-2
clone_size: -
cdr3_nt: TGTGCCAGCAGCTCCCAAGCCCTTACAGGGAGCGCTGGAAACACCATATATTTT
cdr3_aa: CASSSQALTGSAGNTIYF

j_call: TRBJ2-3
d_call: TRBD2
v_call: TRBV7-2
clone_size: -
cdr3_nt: TGTGCCAGCAGCTTACTAGCGGGGGGCACAGATACGCAGTATTTT
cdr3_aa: CASSLLAGGTDTQYF

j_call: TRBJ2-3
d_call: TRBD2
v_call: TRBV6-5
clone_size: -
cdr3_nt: TGTGCCAGCTCCCGGGGGGGGGCCAGGGCAGATACGCAGTATTTT
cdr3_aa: CASSRGGARADTQYF

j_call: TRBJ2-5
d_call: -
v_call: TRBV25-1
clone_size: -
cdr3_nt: TGTGCCAGCAGTGAAGGTGACAAACGACTAGAGGGAGAGACCCAGTACTTC
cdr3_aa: CASSEGDKRLEGETQYF

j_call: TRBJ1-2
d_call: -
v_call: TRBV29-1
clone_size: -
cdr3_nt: TGCAGCGTTCACGAGGGTTTAAGCTATGGCTACACCTTC
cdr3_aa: CSVHEGLSYGYTF

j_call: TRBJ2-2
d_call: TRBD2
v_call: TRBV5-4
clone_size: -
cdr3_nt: TGTGCCAGCAGCTTGGATGAGCGGGACGCCGGGGAGCTGTTTTTT
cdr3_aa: CASSLDERDAGELFF

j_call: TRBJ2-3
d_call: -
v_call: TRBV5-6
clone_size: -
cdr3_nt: TGTGCCAGCAGCCTATTAGCGGTGGCAGGTAGCACAGATACGCAGTATTTT
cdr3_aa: CASSLLAVAGSTDTQYF

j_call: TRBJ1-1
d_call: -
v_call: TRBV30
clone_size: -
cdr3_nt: TGTGCCTGGAGTGTTTTCAGCCGGACAGTGGAGGCTTTCTTT
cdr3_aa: CAWSVFSRTVEAFF